These T cell receptor beta chains were read from a single sample in a study of blood T cell repertoires in COVID-19. Using immunoSEQ multiplex PCR, the repertoire was profiled, and TCRdb retains in-frame clones only, with some absent. The sample holds about 330,000 clones, 80% to 95% seen once. Input material: PBMCs or T cells enriched from blood (not recorded which). Every receptor here comes from a woman aged 30 to 39 who had recovered from COVID-19. Both conserved end residues are part of each CDR3. Fields, in order: clone size, D gene, J gene, V gene, CDR3 DNA, CDR3 protein. A D gene is named only where the DNA matches it firmly. The size of a clone is reported for some rows only, either as once, few or many, or as a class for expanded clones.

size: -
D: -
J: TRBJ2-3
V: TRBV5-1
DNA: TGCGCCAGCAGCTTCGATCCCACAGGGAGCACAGATACGCAGTATTTT
CDR3: CASSFDPTGSTDTQYF

size: -
D: -
J: TRBJ1-1
V: TRBV18
DNA: TGTGCCAGCTCACCAATCGTGACACAGAACACTGAAGCTTTCTTT
CDR3: CASSPIVTQNTEAFF

size: -
D: -
J: TRBJ1-5
V: TRBV12-3/TRBV12-4
DNA: TGTGCCAGCGGCTTAACTAGCCAGCCCCAGCATTTT
CDR3: CASGLTSQPQHF

size: -
D: -
J: TRBJ2-7
V: TRBV19
DNA: TGTGCCAGTAGTATAGTTGGTAGCGTAACGGACGAGCAGTACTTC
CDR3: CASSIVGSVTDEQYF

size: -
D: -
J: TRBJ2-3
V: TRBV18
DNA: TGTGCCAGCTCACCACCGGCCGGGGGTTTTACAGATACGCAGTATTTT
CDR3: CASSPPAGGFTDTQYF

size: -
D: -
J: TRBJ1-4
V: TRBV9
DNA: TGTGCCAGCAGCGTAGCCAGGGTGCCTGAAAAACTGTTTTTT
CDR3: CASSVARVPEKLFF

size: -
D: TRBD1
J: TRBJ1-6
V: TRBV3-1/TRBV3-2
DNA: TGTGCCACCCGGACAGGGGGGTCCTTGGGTTCACCCCTCCACTTT
CDR3: CATRTGGSLGSPLHF

size: -
D: -
J: TRBJ2-7
V: TRBV10-1
DNA: TGCGTATCCTACGAGCAGTACTTC
CDR3: CVSYEQYF

size: -
D: -
J: TRBJ2-7
V: TRBV6-5
DNA: TGTGCCACCACGGCAGGGGCCGAGCAGTACTTC
CDR3: CATTAGAEQYF

size: -
D: -
J: TRBJ2-1
V: TRBV7-2
DNA: TGTGCCAGCAGCTTAAATAGCGGACCTTCCTACAATGAGCAGTTCTTC
CDR3: CASSLNSGPSYNEQFF

size: once
D: -
J: TRBJ1-1
V: TRBV29-1
DNA: TGCAGCGTTGAAGTTGGGGCCGTCGAAGCTTTCTTT
CDR3: CSVEVGAVEAFF

size: -
D: TRBD1
J: TRBJ1-2
V: TRBV5-4
DNA: TGTGCCAGCAGCCAGAGGGGACAGGGGATCTATGGCTACACCTTC
CDR3: CASSQRGQGIYGYTF

size: few
D: TRBD2
J: TRBJ2-1
V: TRBV18
DNA: TGTGCCAGCTCACCACCAAAGCGGGGGAGCTACAATGAGCAGTTCTTC
CDR3: CASSPPKRGSYNEQFF

size: -
D: -
J: TRBJ1-4
V: TRBV5-1
DNA: TGCGCCAGCAGCTACGCTGGGGGGGCTTACGAAAAACTGTTTTTT
CDR3: CASSYAGGAYEKLFF

size: once
D: -
J: TRBJ1-5
V: TRBV28
DNA: TGTGCCAGCAGACCGACAGCAAATAGCAATCAGCCCCAGCATTTT
CDR3: CASRPTANSNQPQHF

size: -
D: TRBD1
J: TRBJ2-6
V: TRBV18
DNA: TGTGCCAGCTCGCGGGACAGGGTCCATTCTGGGGCCAACGTCCTGACTTTC
CDR3: CASSRDRVHSGANVLTF

size: once
D: -
J: TRBJ2-1
V: TRBV10-3
DNA: TGTGCCATCTCGCGAGCTTCTAGCTCCTACAATGAGCAGTTCTTC
CDR3: CAISRASSSYNEQFF

size: many
D: TRBD1
J: TRBJ2-7
V: TRBV5-1
DNA: TGCGCCAGCAGCCAAGGACAGGGGGTCTACGAGCAGTACTTC
CDR3: CASSQGQGVYEQYF

size: -
D: TRBD2
J: TRBJ2-1
V: TRBV7-3
DNA: TGTGCCAGCAGCTCCGGGGTTAGCGGGAGGGTACATGAGCAGTTCTTC
CDR3: CASSSGVSGRVHEQFF

size: once
D: -
J: TRBJ1-1
V: TRBV18
DNA: TGTGCCAGCTCCTCCTTCGGAGGGATCGAGGCTGAAGCTTTCTTT
CDR3: CASSSFGGIEAEAFF

size: once
D: -
J: TRBJ2-1
V: TRBV7-2
DNA: TGTGCCAGCAGCTTAGATGCGGGAACCTACAATGAGCAGTTCTTC
CDR3: CASSLDAGTYNEQFF

size: -
D: -
J: TRBJ2-7
V: TRBV6-5
DNA: TGTGCCAGCAGTTACTCGATACAGGTTTCCTACGAGCAGTACTTC
CDR3: CASSYSIQVSYEQYF

size: -
D: -
J: TRBJ2-7
V: TRBV3-1/TRBV3-2
DNA: TGTGCCAGCAGCCAAGACGGGCACAGGGATCCATACGAGCAGTACTTC
CDR3: CASSQDGHRDPYEQYF

size: -
D: -
J: TRBJ2-1
V: TRBV6-5
DNA: TGCGCCAGCAGAGCCGGCTCCTCGAGGGAGCAGTTCTTC
CDR3: CASRAGSSREQFF

size: -
D: -
J: TRBJ1-1
V: TRBV6-5
DNA: TGTGCCAGCAGTTACTCGGAGGAAGCTTTCTTT
CDR3: CASSYSEEAFF

size: -
D: -
J: TRBJ2-7
V: TRBV9
DNA: TGTGCCAGCAGCGTACGACAGACCGACGAGCAGTACTTC
CDR3: CASSVRQTDEQYF

size: -
D: TRBD2
J: TRBJ2-1
V: TRBV28
DNA: TGTGCCAGCCATCCGGCGGGAGTTCTTGAGCAGTTCTTC
CDR3: CASHPAGVLEQFF

size: -
D: TRBD1
J: TRBJ2-7
V: TRBV10-1
DNA: TGCGCCAGTCGAGCCCCCGGGACAGGCTTATACGAGCAGTACTTC
CDR3: CASRAPGTGLYEQYF

size: -
D: -
J: TRBJ1-4
V: TRBV3-1/TRBV3-2
DNA: TGTGCCAGCAGCCAAACAAGAGAAAAACTGTTTTTT
CDR3: CASSQTREKLFF

size: -
D: -
J: TRBJ1-5
V: TRBV6-5
DNA: TGTGCCAGCAGTTACGGCGGGGCAAGGCAGCCCCAGCATTTT
CDR3: CASSYGGARQPQHF

size: -
D: -
J: TRBJ1-2
V: TRBV28
DNA: TGTGCCAGCAGTACTACCAAGGGGGGCTACACCTTC
CDR3: CASSTTKGGYTF

size: -
D: -
J: TRBJ2-7
V: TRBV11-2
DNA: TGTGCCAGCAGCTTTGAGGGAATCGAGCAGTACTTC
CDR3: CASSFEGIEQYF

size: -
D: TRBD1
J: TRBJ1-6
V: TRBV2
DNA: TGTGCCAGCAGGACCACAGGGGAAGTCTCCTATAATTCACCCCTCCACTTT
CDR3: CASRTTGEVSYNSPLHF

size: -
D: TRBD1
J: TRBJ1-2
V: TRBV5-6
DNA: TGTGCCAGCAGCCCCCCCGCAGGGGGCGTGGAAGGCTACACCTTC
CDR3: CASSPPAGGVEGYTF

size: -
D: -
J: TRBJ1-1
V: TRBV2
DNA: TGTGCCAGCAGCCGAACGATGGGCGCTGAAGCTTTCTTT
CDR3: CASSRTMGAEAFF

size: few
D: -
J: TRBJ2-1
V: TRBV7-8
DNA: TGTGCCAGCTCGTCGGGGATCTACAATGAGCAGTTCTTC
CDR3: CASSSGIYNEQFF

size: -
D: -
J: TRBJ1-5
V: TRBV5-1
DNA: TGCGCCAGCAGCTTGGGAGAGGGTCAGCCCCAGCATTTT
CDR3: CASSLGEGQPQHF

size: -
D: TRBD1
J: TRBJ1-5
V: TRBV28
DNA: TGTGCCAGCAGTTTATATGACAGGGTGTCGAATCAGCCCCAGCATTTT
CDR3: CASSLYDRVSNQPQHF

size: -
D: -
J: TRBJ2-3
V: TRBV5-1
DNA: TGCGCCAGCACTCTAGCCGGAATCACAGATACGCAGTATTTT
CDR3: CASTLAGITDTQYF

size: once
D: -
J: TRBJ1-2
V: TRBV7-9
DNA: TGTGCCAGCAGCTTAGAGTCCGGACAGCTTTTCCGCGGCTACACCTTC
CDR3: CASSLESGQLFRGYTF

size: -
D: -
J: TRBJ1-2
V: TRBV18
DNA: TGTGCCAGCTCACCTGGTCGGGACACCTATGGCTACACCTTC
CDR3: CASSPGRDTYGYTF

size: -
D: -
J: TRBJ1-1
V: TRBV5-1
DNA: TGCGCCAGCAGCTTGGGAGGCGGACAGGAAGCTTTCTTT
CDR3: CASSLGGGQEAFF